Sequencing of this T cell receptor beta chain was carried out in a study of identical twins. TCRdb re-called the 5' RACE reads with MiXCR, one entry per CDR3 protein. This table holds 450,000 or so distinct CDR3 sequences, approximately 15% found once. Regarding the study as a whole: Beta out-of-frame twin sharing showed a weaker excess. Partly confounded zero-insertion analyses could result from invariant MAIT and iNKT cells. The study found excess low generation probability among twin-shared out-of-frame alpha sequences.

Only a few counts were recorded for this clonotype. Its antigen is unknown. These sequences were also reported in another study, on yellow fever vaccine responses in identical twins.

The source material was CD4+ T cells sorted from blood. The receptor was derived from a woman aged 18-30 years in good health.

CDR3 sequence: CASSAIDTQYF. In DNA, the CDR3 is TGCGCCAGCAGTGCGATTGATACGCAGTATTTT. The rearrangement uses TRBV10-2 and TRBJ2-3; D unclear. Trimming removed 4 bases from V and 6 bases from J, with 5 bases in between. CDR3 length equals 11 residues. Germline CDR1 and CDR2: WSHSY and SAAADI.